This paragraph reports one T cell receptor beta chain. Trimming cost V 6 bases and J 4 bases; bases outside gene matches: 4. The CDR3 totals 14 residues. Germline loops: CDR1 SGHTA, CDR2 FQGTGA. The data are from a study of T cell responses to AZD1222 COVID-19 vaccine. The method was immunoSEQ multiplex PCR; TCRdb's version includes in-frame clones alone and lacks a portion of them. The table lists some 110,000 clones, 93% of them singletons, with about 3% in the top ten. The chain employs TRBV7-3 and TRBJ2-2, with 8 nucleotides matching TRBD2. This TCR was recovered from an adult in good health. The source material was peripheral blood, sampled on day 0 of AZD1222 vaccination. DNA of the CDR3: TGTGCCAGCAGGGTGACTAGCGTCACCGGGGAGCTGTTTTTT. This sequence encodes CASRVTSVTGELFF. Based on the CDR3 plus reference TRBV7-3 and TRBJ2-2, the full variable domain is GAGVSQTPSNKVTEKGKYVELRCDPISGHTALYWYRQSLGQGPEFLIYFQGTGAADDSGLPNDRFFAVRPEGSVSTLKIQRTERGDSAVYLCASRVTSVTGELFFGEGSRLTVL.